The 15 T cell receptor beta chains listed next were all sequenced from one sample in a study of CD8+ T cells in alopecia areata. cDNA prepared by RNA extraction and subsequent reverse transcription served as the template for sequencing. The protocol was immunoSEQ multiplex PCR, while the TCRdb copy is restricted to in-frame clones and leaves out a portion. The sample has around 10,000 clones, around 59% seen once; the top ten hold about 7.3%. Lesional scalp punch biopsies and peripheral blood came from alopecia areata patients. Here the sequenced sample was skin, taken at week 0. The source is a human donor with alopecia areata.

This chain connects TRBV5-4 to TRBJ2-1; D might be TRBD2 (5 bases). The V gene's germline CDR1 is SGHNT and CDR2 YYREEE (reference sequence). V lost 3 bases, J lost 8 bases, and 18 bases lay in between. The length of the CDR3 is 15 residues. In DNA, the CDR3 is TGTGCCAGCAGCTCGGAGGTGGTTTGGATCGATGAGCAGTTCTTC. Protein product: CASSSEVVWIDEQFF.

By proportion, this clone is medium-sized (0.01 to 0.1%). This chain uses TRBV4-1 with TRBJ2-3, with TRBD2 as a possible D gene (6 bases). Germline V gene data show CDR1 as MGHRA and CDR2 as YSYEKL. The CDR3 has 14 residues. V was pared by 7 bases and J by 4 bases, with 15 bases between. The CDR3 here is CASNSWEDADTQYF. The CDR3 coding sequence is TGCGCCAGCAATAGTTGGGAGGATGCAGATACGCAGTATTTT.

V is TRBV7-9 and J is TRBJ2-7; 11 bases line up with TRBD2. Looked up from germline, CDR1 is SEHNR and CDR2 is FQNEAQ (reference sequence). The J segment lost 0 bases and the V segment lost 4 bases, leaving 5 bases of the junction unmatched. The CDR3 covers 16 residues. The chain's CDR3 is CASSSWTSGPSYEQYF. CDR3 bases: TGTGCCAGCAGCTCTTGGACTAGCGGGCCCTCCTACGAGCAGTACTTC.

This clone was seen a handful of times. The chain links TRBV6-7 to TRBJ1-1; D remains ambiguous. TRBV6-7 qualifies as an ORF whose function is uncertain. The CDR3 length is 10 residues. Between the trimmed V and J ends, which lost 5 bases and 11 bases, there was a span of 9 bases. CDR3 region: CASSTMGAFF. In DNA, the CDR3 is TGTGCCAGCAGTACAATGGGGGCTTTCTTT.

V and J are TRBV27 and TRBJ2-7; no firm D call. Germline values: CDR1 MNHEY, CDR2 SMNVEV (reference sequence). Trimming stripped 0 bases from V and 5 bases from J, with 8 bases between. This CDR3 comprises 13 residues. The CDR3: CASSLSFGNEQYF. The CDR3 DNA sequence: TGTGCCAGCAGTTTATCGTTTGGTAACGAGCAGTACTTC.

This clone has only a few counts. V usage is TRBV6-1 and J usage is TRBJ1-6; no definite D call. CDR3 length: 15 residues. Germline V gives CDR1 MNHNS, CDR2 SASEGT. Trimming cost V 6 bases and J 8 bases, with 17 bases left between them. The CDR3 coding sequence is TGTGCCAGCAGGACGATTGCTAAAGGAGATTCACCCCTCCACTTT. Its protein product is CASRTIAKGDSPLHF.

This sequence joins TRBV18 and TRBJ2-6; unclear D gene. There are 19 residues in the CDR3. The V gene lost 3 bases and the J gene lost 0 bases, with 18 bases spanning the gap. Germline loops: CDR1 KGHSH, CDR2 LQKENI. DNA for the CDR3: TGTGCCAGCTCACCTCCGACCTTATCCTCCCGCTCTGGGGCCAACGTCCTGACTTTC. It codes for CASSPPTLSSRSGANVLTF.

The CDR3 loop is CASSQPRLISGNTIYF. CDR3 coding DNA: TGCGCCAGCAGCCAACCGAGACTGATCTCTGGAAACACCATATATTTT. This sequence joins TRBV4-3 and TRBJ1-3; D is undetermined. Germline assignment: CDR1 LGHNA and CDR2 YSLEER. CDR3 length: 16 amino acids. The V and J ends lost 2 bases and 0 bases respectively, with 11 bases between them.

CDR3 amino acids: CASSYSRGLEAFF. In DNA form, the CDR3 reads TGTGCCAGCAGTTACTCTAGGGGGCTTGAAGCTTTCTTT. The chain combines TRBV6-5 with TRBJ1-1; the match to TRBD1 covers 7 bases. V was pared by 0 bases and J by 7 bases, with 2 bases of the junction left unmatched. From germline, CDR1 is MNHEY and CDR2 SVGAGI. The CDR3 is 13 amino acids.

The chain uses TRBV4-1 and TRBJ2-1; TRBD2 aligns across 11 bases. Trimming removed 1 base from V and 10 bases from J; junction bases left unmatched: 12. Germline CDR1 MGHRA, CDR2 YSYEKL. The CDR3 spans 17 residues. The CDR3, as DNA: TGCGCCAGCAGCCAAGTTAATATGGGACTAGCGGAATCGGAGCAGTTCTTC. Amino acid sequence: CASSQVNMGLAESEQFF.

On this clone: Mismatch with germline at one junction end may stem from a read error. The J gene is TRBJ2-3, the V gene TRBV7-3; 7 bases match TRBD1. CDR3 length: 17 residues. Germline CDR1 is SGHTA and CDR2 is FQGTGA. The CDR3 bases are TGCGCCAGCAGCCAAGAAAGGACCAAGGGGGCGCATGGTACGCAGTATTTT. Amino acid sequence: CASSQERTKGAHGTQYF.

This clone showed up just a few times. The CDR3 nucleotides are TGTGCCAGCAGCAAAGGGCCCTTAACAGGGGGTTTTTCCTACGAGCAGTACTTC. It codes for CASSKGPLTGGFSYEQYF. The gene calls are TRBV21-1 and TRBJ2-7; the D call in the table, TRBD1, was not verified against the DNA. TRBV21-1 is listed as a pseudogene. This CDR3 is built from 18 residues.

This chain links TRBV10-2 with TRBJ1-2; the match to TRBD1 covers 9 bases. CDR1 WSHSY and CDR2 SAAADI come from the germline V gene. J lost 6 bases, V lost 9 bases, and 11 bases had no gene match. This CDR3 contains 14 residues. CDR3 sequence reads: CASKEFWDRDGYTF. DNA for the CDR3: TGCGCCAGTAAGGAGTTCTGGGACAGGGATGGCTACACCTTC.

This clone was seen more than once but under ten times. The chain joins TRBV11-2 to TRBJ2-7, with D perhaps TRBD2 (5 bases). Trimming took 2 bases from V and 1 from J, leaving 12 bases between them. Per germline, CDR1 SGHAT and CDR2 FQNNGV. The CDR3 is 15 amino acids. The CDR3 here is CASSLTSEGSYEQYF. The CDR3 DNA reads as TGTGCCAGCAGCTTAACGTCCGAGGGATCCTACGAGCAGTACTTC. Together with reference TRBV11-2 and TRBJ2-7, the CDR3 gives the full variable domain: EAGVAQSPRYKIIEKRQSVAFWCNPISGHATLYWYQQILGQGPKLLIQFQNNGVVDDSQLPKDRFSAERLKGVDSTLKIQPAKLEDSAVYLCASSLTSEGSYEQYFGPGTRLTVT.

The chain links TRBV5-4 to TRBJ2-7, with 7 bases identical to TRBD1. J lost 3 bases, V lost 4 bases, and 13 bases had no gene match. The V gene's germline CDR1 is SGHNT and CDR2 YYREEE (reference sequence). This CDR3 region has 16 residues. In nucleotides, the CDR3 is TGTGCCAGCAGCGGTAACCGGGACAGAAGATTCTACGAGCAGTACTTC. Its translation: CASSGNRDRRFYEQYF.